This T cell receptor beta chain was obtained from a study of OX40 agonist ivuxolimab in advanced cancers. Across the whole study: At approximately 80% male, the cohort had a mean age of around 56 years, ranging from about 20 to 79. Three individuals attained partial responses, comprising one hepatocellular carcinoma case and two cutaneous melanoma cases. General study results and limits: More expanded clones were seen, on average, in CD8+ T cells than in CD4+. CD4+ and CD8+ T cells in blood underwent clonal expansion by week 6 at 0.1 to 3.0 mg/kg.

CDR1 is SGHNT, CDR2 YYREEE, per germline (reference sequence). Trimming removed 4 bases from V and 5 bases from J, with 13 bases in between. The length of the CDR3 is 14 residues. A word on this clone: Antigen specificity is unknown.

The repertoire was sequenced with immunoSEQ multiplex PCR; TCRdb's copy has only in-frame clones and lacks some. This sample has about 57,000 clones, with about 85% found just once. The rearrangement links TRBV5-4 to TRBJ1-5; possible D gene TRBD1, 5 bases. The sequences come from CD4+ or CD8+ T cells sorted from blood, collected in a trial of the OX40 agonist ivuxolimab. This TCR derives from an adult with an advanced solid tumor such as melanoma, head and neck, liver or kidney cancer. Here the CDR3 DNA reads TGTGCCAGCAGCCGCCGGGGGGGTTATCAGCCCCAGCATTTT. Its translation is CASSRRGGYQPQHF.